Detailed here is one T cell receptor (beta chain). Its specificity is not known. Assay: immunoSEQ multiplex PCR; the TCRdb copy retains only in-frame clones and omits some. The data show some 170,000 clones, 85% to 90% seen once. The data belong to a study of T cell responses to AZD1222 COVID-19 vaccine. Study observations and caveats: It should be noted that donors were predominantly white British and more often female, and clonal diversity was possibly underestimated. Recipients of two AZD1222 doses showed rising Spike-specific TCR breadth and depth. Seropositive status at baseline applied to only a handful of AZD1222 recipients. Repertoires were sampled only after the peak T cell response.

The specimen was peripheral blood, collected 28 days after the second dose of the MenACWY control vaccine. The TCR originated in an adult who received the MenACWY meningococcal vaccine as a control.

CDR3 nucleotides: TGTGCCAGCAGCTTAGAGGGGAAGGTAGGGAGCGCCGGGGAGCTGTTTTTT. It translates to CASSLEGKVGSAGELFF. J is TRBJ2-2 and V is TRBV7-2, with D perhaps assigned TRBD1 or TRBD2 (5 bases each). This CDR3 has 17 residues. Trimming took off 1 base at V and 6 bases at J, with 18 bases between the two ends. Germline loops: CDR1 SGHTA, CDR2 FQGNSA.